The 26 T cell receptor beta chains listed next were all sequenced from one sample in a study of metastatic and nonmetastatic thyroid tumors. TCRdb reanalyzed the PCR reads with MiXCR. Of about 59,000 clones in the sample, 30% were seen once. Not a single patient had been given any form of treatment at any point before undergoing thyroid surgery. Sequenced material: blood. The receptors derive from a female donor with papillary thyroid cancer or a benign thyroid nodule (not recorded which). Some clones in this sample may be carry-over from other donors' samples.

This clone was seen more than once but under ten times. This chain joins TRBV6-1 and TRBJ2-1, with 13 bases fitting TRBD2. The CDR3 consists of 14 residues. Looked up from germline, CDR1 is MNHNS and CDR2 is SASEGT. With 6 bases clipped from V and 6 bases from J, the junction kept 2 bases outside the gene matches. CDR3 residues: CASSTSGGANEQFF. The CDR3 DNA sequence: TGTGCCAGCAGCACTAGCGGGGGGGCCAATGAGCAGTTCTTC.

The chain joins TRBV2 to TRBJ1-1, with TRBD1 identical over 7 bases. CDR1 SNHLY and CDR2 FYNNEI come from the germline V gene. This CDR3 has 13 amino acids. V shed 10 bases, J shed 1 base, and the junction held 6 bases outside the gene matches. The CDR3 sequence is CATSGQRNTEAFF. The CDR3 region has the DNA TGTGCCACCTCGGGACAGAGGAACACTGAAGCTTTCTTT. Together with reference TRBV2 and TRBJ1-1, the CDR3 gives the full variable domain: EPEVTQTPSHQVTQMGQEVILRCVPISNHLYFYWYRQILGQKVEFLVSFYNNEISEKSEIFDDQFSVERPDGSNFTLKIRSTKLEDSAMYFCATSGQRNTEAFFGQGTRLTVV.

This clone was seen at least ten times. This sample includes further DNA sequences coding for the same CDR3. The chain joins TRBV27 to TRBJ1-1, with 9 bases aligning to TRBD1. Looked up from germline, CDR1 is MNHEY and CDR2 is SMNVEV (reference sequence). This CDR3 spans 14 amino acids. V shed 6 bases, J shed 11 bases, and the junction held 13 bases outside the gene matches. In nucleotides, the CDR3 is TGTGCCAGCAGGCCGGGACAGGGCGGCTTGATCGCTTTCTTT. Residues: CASRPGQGGLIAFF.

The sample holds a few counts of this clone. The rearrangement links TRBV11-3 to TRBJ1-6; 8 nucleotides align to TRBD1. This CDR3 contains 15 residues. The V and J ends lost 5 bases and 1 base, in that order; junction bases with no gene match: 1. Germline CDR1 and CDR2: SGHNT and YENEEA. As DNA, the CDR3 is TGTGCCAGCAGCAGGACAGGGTCCTATAATTCACCCCTCCACTTT. This sequence encodes CASSRTGSYNSPLHF.

This clone is deemed medium-sized. The rearrangement joins TRBV6-6 to TRBJ1-3; maybe TRBD1 (6 bases). The CDR3 spans 17 residues. V lost 3 bases, J lost 3 bases, and 18 bases lay in between. Looked up from germline, CDR1 is MNHNY and CDR2 is SVGAGI (reference sequence). CDR3 loop: CASSYSLGQGHGNTIYF. The DNA for the CDR3 is TGTGCCAGCAGTTATTCCCTCGGGCAGGGACATGGAAACACCATATATTTT.

This clone showed up just a few times. This rearrangement joins TRBV28 to TRBJ2-3; weak D call: TRBD2 (6 bases). Trimming removed 6 bases from V and 2 bases from J, with 21 bases in between. The CDR3 is 17 residues long. In germline, CDR1 is MDHEN, CDR2 SYDVKM. CDR3 coding DNA: TGTGCCAGCAGCGCCAGCGGGCCGCGGATCGACACAGATACGCAGTATTTT. Protein product: CASSASGPRIDTDTQYF.

The gene calls are TRBV5-6 and TRBJ1-2; 8 nucleotides match TRBD1. CDR1 SGHDT and CDR2 YYEEEE come from the germline V gene. Germline trimming cut 4 bases from V and 0 bases from J; bases unmatched to any gene: 5. The CDR3 runs 15 residues. The CDR3, as DNA: TGTGCCAGCAGCCCTGGACAGGGAGCTAACTATGGCTACACCTTC. It is translated as CASSPGQGANYGYTF.

The chain combines TRBV9 with TRBJ1-2; D might be TRBD1 (5 bases). V lost 5 bases and J lost 0, with 20 bases in between. Germline V gene data show CDR1 as SGDLS and CDR2 as YYNGEE. This CDR3 region has 17 residues. The CDR3 reads CASRPDSGTRANYGYTF. As DNA, the CDR3 is TGTGCCAGCAGACCCGACTCGGGGACCCGAGCTAACTATGGCTACACCTTC.

A few counts support this clone. CDR3 DNA: TGTGCCAGCGGACCGAACAATCAGCCCCAGCATTTT. Its translation is CASGPNNQPQHF. The genes are TRBV7-2 and TRBJ1-5; D unclear. V was pared by 8 bases and J by 3 bases, with 8 bases between. The CDR3 contains 12 residues. CDR1 is SGHTA and CDR2 is FQGNSA in the germline V gene.

This clone came up a few times. The chain recombines TRBV24-1 with TRBJ2-3, with D unclear. CDR1 is KGHDR, CDR2 SFDVKD, per germline. CDR3 length: 16 residues. The V and J ends lost 2 bases and 4 bases respectively, with 15 bases between them. This CDR3 reads CATSDSAVEVADTQYF. CDR3 nucleotides: TGTGCCACCAGTGATTCCGCAGTCGAGGTCGCAGATACGCAGTATTTT.

The chain employs TRBV7-8 and TRBJ2-7, with 11 bases that match TRBD1. CDR3 length: 14 amino acids. The V gene's germline CDR1 is SGHVS and CDR2 FQNEAQ. Unmatched junction bases numbered 3, after V lost 4 bases and J lost 4 bases. In nucleotides, the CDR3 is TGTGCCAGCAGCTGGAGGGACAGGGGGTACGAGCAGTACTTC. Translation gives CASSWRDRGYEQYF.

The chain joins TRBV12-3 or TRBV12-4 to TRBJ2-1; 9 nucleotides align to TRBD2. The CDR3 consists of 14 residues. Trimming took 4 bases from V and 7 from J; bases not matched to a gene: 5. The chain's CDR3 is CASSSSGIWNEQFF. The DNA of the CDR3 is TGTGCCAGCAGTTCTAGCGGGATCTGGAATGAGCAGTTCTTC.

This sequence joins TRBV20-1 and TRBJ2-1, with D tentatively TRBD2 (5 bases). The length of the CDR3 is 13 residues. CDR1 is DFQATT and CDR2 is SNEGSKA in the germline V gene (reference sequence). Trimming removed 6 bases from V and 8 bases from J, with 17 bases in between. CDR3 coding DNA: TGCAGTGCCGGGTCTCTAGCTTGGGATGAGCAGTTCTTC. This gives the protein CSAGSLAWDEQFF.

A note on this clone: A read error may account for a junction end that differs from germline. V is TRBV12-3 or TRBV12-4 and J is TRBJ2-2; maybe TRBD2 (5 bases). The CDR3 sequence is 14 residues long. CDR3 in DNA: TGTGCCAGCAGCCAAAGCGCGAACACCGGGGAGCTGTTTTTC. Its protein is CASSQSANTGELFF.

To note about this clone: The germline gene is not matched at one end of the junction; a read error may be the cause. J is TRBJ2-1 and V is TRBV12-3 or TRBV12-4; 12 nucleotides match TRBD2. This CDR3 region has 15 residues. The CDR3 DNA is TGTGTCAGCATCCCTCTAGCGGGGGGGCACAATGAGCAGTTCTTC. It codes for CVSIPLAGGHNEQFF.

The chain is built from TRBV19 and TRBJ1-6; D unresolved. This CDR3 is 16 amino acids long. CDR1 is LNHDA and CDR2 is SQIVND in the germline V gene (reference sequence). Trimming stripped 0 bases from V and 9 bases from J, with 15 bases between. CDR3 residues: CASSIDVSYLRSPLHF. The CDR3 DNA follows: TGTGCCAGTAGTATAGATGTGAGTTACCTACGTTCACCCCTCCACTTT.

This clone was counted between two and nine times. A clone one base away is much larger, so this may be a read error. The same CDR3 arises from other DNA sequences in this sample as well. The chain joins TRBV7-2 to TRBJ1-1; tentatively, D is TRBD1 (6 bases). V was cut by 5 bases and J by 7 bases, with 14 bases left in between. CDR3 size: 13 residues. Germline CDR1 and CDR2: SGHTA and FQGNSA. This CDR3 is CASSLRGASEAFF. As DNA, the CDR3 is TGTGCCAGCAGCCTAAGGGGGGCGAGTGAAGCTTTCTTT.

This clone was observed a handful of times. The CDR3 spells CASSLVSRSEQYF. DNA for the CDR3: TGTGCCAGCAGCTTAGTGTCCCGCTCCGAGCAGTACTTC. This rearrangement joins TRBV11-2 to TRBJ2-7; D uncertain. V lost 1 base and J 6 bases, leaving 10 bases between the germline ends. Germline V gives CDR1 SGHAT, CDR2 FQNNGV. The CDR3 runs to 13 residues.

The chain recombines TRBV20-1 with TRBJ1-5; D possibly corresponds to TRBD1 (5 bases). CDR3 size: 12 residues. From germline, CDR1 is DFQATT and CDR2 SNEGSKA (reference sequence). The V gene lost 6 bases and the J gene lost 7 bases, with 13 bases spanning the gap. The DNA of the CDR3 is TGCAGTGCCAGTCAGGGTAGGCAGCCCCAGCATTTT. It encodes CSASQGRQPQHF.

This clone was recorded many times. J is TRBJ2-7 and V is TRBV18; D is unclear. Germline values: CDR1 KGHSH, CDR2 LQKENI. V gave up 2 bases and J gave up 1 base, with 6 bases separating them. CDR3 length: 13 amino acids. The CDR3, as DNA: TGTGCCAGCTCACCAACACCATCCTACGAGCAGTACTTC. Residues: CASSPTPSYEQYF.

The rearrangement uses TRBV20-1 and TRBJ2-7; D may match TRBD1 or TRBD2 (5 bases each). Germline V gene data show CDR1 as DFQATT and CDR2 as SNEGSKA (reference sequence). V was pared by 1 base and J by 0 bases, with 16 bases between. The CDR3 has 16 amino acids. DNA for the CDR3: TGCAGTGCTAGAGGGGCCCCGGGACGCAGCTCCTACGAGCAGTACTTC. It encodes CSARGAPGRSSYEQYF.

This clone was observed a few times. The rearrangement links TRBV27 to TRBJ2-2; TRBD2 matches at 8 bases. The trim removed 5 bases at V and 3 bases at J, leaving 2 bases unmatched. The germline gives CDR1 MNHEY, CDR2 SMNVEV (reference sequence). The length of the CDR3 is 14 residues. This chain's CDR3 is CASSTLADTGELFF. The CDR3 DNA sequence: TGTGCCAGCAGTACACTAGCGGACACCGGGGAGCTGTTTTTT.

This chain joins TRBV3-1 and TRBJ1-1; the D gene is possibly TRBD1 (6 bases). With 0 bases removed from V and 5 bases from J, the gap between germline ends came to 10 bases. Germline V CDR1 and CDR2: LGHDT, YNNKEL (reference sequence). The CDR3 is 14 residues long. The CDR3: CASSQDDRRTEAFF. CDR3 in DNA: TGTGCCAGCAGCCAAGATGACAGGCGGACTGAAGCTTTCTTT.

The chain is built from TRBV6-1 and TRBJ1-5; TRBD1 might be the D (5 bases). V was cut by 1 base and J by 1 base, with 11 bases left in between. Germline values: CDR1 MNHNS, CDR2 SASEGT. CDR3 length equals 16 residues. The CDR3 loop is CASSEELRASNQPQHF. CDR3 nucleotides: TGTGCCAGCAGTGAAGAGCTCAGGGCAAGCAATCAGCCCCAGCATTTT.

This clone was recorded a few times. This rearrangement joins TRBV28 to TRBJ1-2; 10 positions agree with TRBD1. The CDR3 loop spans 16 amino acids. V gave up 5 bases and J gave up 4 bases; unmatched junction bases: 10. CDR1 and CDR2 from the germline V gene are MDHEN and SYDVKM. The CDR3 here is CASSKRDRGRGYGYTF. The CDR3 DNA reads as TGTGCCAGCAGTAAAAGGGACAGGGGCAGGGGCTATGGCTACACCTTC.

In its sample, this clone ranks as medium-sized. An end of the junction does not agree with germline; a read error may underlie this. This chain joins TRBV7-2 and TRBJ2-7, with D tentatively TRBD1 or TRBD2 (6 bases each). Germline V gene data show CDR1 as SGHTA and CDR2 as FQGNSA. The length of the CDR3 is 14 residues. CDR3 coding DNA: TGTGCCAGCACCTTATCACCAGGGGAGGTCGAGCAGTACTTC. Translating gives CASTLSPGEVEQYF.